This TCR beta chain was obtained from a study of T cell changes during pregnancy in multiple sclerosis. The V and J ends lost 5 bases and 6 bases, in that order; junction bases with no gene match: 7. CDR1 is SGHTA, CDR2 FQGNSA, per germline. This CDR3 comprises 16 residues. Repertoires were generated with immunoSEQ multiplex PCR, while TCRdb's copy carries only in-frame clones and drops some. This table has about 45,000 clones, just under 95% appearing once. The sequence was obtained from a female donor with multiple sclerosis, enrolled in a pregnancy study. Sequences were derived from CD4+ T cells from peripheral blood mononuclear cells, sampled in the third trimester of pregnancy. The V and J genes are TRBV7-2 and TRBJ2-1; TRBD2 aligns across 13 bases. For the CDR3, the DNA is TGTGCCAGCAGCGGTCCGGGACTAGCGGGAACCAATGAGCAGTTCTTC. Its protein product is CASSGPGLAGTNEQFF.